This T cell receptor beta chain is from a study of tumor-infiltrating lymphocytes in primary liver carcinoma. Study-wide background: Enrolled patients were male and female, aged 30 to 69 years. All lesions had stage T1-T3 N0M0 and roughly 4 to 10 cm widths.

Alongside blood RNA obtained from unsorted whole blood, germline DNA was also extracted. Points from the study as a whole: Tumors and blood were compared for top-250-clone fraction, and tumors had the significantly higher value (p = 0.039). Tumor region pairs shared more overlap than did tumor-adjacent and tumor-blood pairs.

Trimming took 8 bases from V and 2 from J, leaving 12 bases between them. The CDR3 has 14 residues. As regards this clonotype: Its antigen is currently unknown.

Researchers generated TCR beta cDNA from approximately 0.55 ug of total RNA, relying on a constant-region primer. What produced the TCR beta libraries was three nested multiplex PCR rounds using slightly modified ARM-PCR. Two initial PCR rounds of about 11 cycles each paired TRBV1-TRBV30 forward primers with a C-beta reverse primer. Via MiXCR, TCRdb re-called the multiplex PCR reads, giving one row per CDR3 protein. The sample lists approximately 320,000 distinct CDR3 sequences; around three fifths were seen once. The rearrangement uses TRBV12-3 or TRBV12-4 and TRBJ2-2, with D perhaps matching TRBD1 or TRBD2 (5 bases each). The specimen sequenced was peripheral blood. This clonotype originated in a young woman with primary liver carcinoma and hepatitis B virus infection. The CDR3 loop is CASRDRGNTGELFF. The DNA for the CDR3 is TGTGCCAGCCGGGATAGGGGAAACACCGGGGAGCTGTTTTTT.